These T cell receptor beta chains were read from a single sample in a study of graft-versus-host responses after intestinal transplantation. Measured with immunoSEQ multiplex PCR; TCRdb has only the in-frame clones, and not every one. The sample lists fewer than 20,000 clones, 60% to 85% occurring once. Sequenced material: ileum tissue, taken approximately 420 days after intestinal transplant. These receptors were obtained from a human patient who received an intestinal transplant, so some T cells may come from the graft donor. Each CDR3 is given with its conserved first and last residue. Fields, in order: D gene, J gene, clone size, V gene, CDR3 protein, CDR3 DNA. A D gene is named only where the DNA matches it firmly. Part of the rows lack a size; the others show once, few, many or a class for expanded clones.

d_gene: .
j_gene: TRBJ2-7
abundance: .
v_gene: TRBV5-6
CDR3aa: CASSLIQEQYF
CDR3nt: TGTGCCAGCAGCTTGATACAAGAGCAGTACTTC

d_gene: .
j_gene: TRBJ1-3
abundance: .
v_gene: TRBV19
CDR3aa: CASIRTRDASGNTIYF
CDR3nt: TGTGCCAGTATTCGGACAAGGGACGCCTCTGGAAACACCATATATTTT

d_gene: .
j_gene: TRBJ2-7
abundance: .
v_gene: TRBV27
CDR3aa: CASSLMASSYEQYF
CDR3nt: TGTGCCAGCAGCCTCATGGCCTCCTCCTACGAGCAGTACTTC

d_gene: .
j_gene: TRBJ2-3
abundance: once
v_gene: TRBV7-9
CDR3aa: CASSLRGIDTQYF
CDR3nt: TGTGCCAGCAGCTTGAGGGGGATAGATACGCAGTATTTT

d_gene: .
j_gene: TRBJ2-7
abundance: .
v_gene: TRBV5-1
CDR3aa: CASSLEGTAYEQYF
CDR3nt: TGCGCCAGCAGCTTGGAAGGGACCGCCTACGAGCAGTACTTC

d_gene: .
j_gene: TRBJ2-2
abundance: .
v_gene: TRBV11-2
CDR3aa: CASSPKYQSTGELFF
CDR3nt: TGTGCCAGCAGCCCTAAATACCAAAGCACCGGGGAGCTGTTTTTT

d_gene: TRBD2
j_gene: TRBJ2-5
abundance: .
v_gene: TRBV29-1
CDR3aa: CSGMETSHGETQYF
CDR3nt: TGCAGCGGGATGGAGACTAGCCACGGGGAGACCCAGTACTTC

d_gene: TRBD1
j_gene: TRBJ2-7
abundance: .
v_gene: TRBV15
CDR3aa: CATSLDGPGGLHEQYF
CDR3nt: TGTGCCACCAGCCTAGACGGCCCAGGGGGCCTGCACGAGCAGTACTTC

d_gene: TRBD1
j_gene: TRBJ1-1
abundance: .
v_gene: TRBV30
CDR3aa: CAWTQGVLTEAFF
CDR3nt: TGTGCCTGGACACAGGGGGTCTTGACTGAAGCTTTCTTT

d_gene: TRBD2
j_gene: TRBJ2-7
abundance: .
v_gene: TRBV7-9
CDR3aa: CASSFFFGREGLSYEQYF
CDR3nt: TGTGCCAGCAGCTTTTTTTTCGGAAGGGAGGGCCTTTCCTACGAGCAGTACTTC

d_gene: TRBD1
j_gene: TRBJ2-2
abundance: .
v_gene: TRBV6-1
CDR3aa: CASSASGDREAGELFF
CDR3nt: TGTGCCAGCAGTGCCTCCGGGGACAGGGAGGCCGGGGAGCTGTTTTTT

d_gene: TRBD1
j_gene: TRBJ2-1
abundance: .
v_gene: TRBV7-3
CDR3aa: CASSASGTGINEQFF
CDR3nt: TGTGCCAGCAGCGCCTCCGGGACAGGGATCAATGAGCAGTTCTTC

d_gene: TRBD1
j_gene: TRBJ1-6
abundance: .
v_gene: TRBV14
CDR3aa: CASSQGQGLSPLHF
CDR3nt: TGTGCCAGCAGCCAGGGACAGGGATTGTCACCCCTCCACTTT

d_gene: TRBD1
j_gene: TRBJ2-7
abundance: .
v_gene: TRBV9
CDR3aa: CASSARDSSSYEQYF
CDR3nt: TGTGCCAGCAGCGCCCGGGACAGTAGCTCCTACGAGCAGTACTTC

d_gene: .
j_gene: TRBJ2-1
abundance: .
v_gene: TRBV5-1
CDR3aa: CASSLDGNYNEQFF
CDR3nt: TGCGCCAGCAGCTTGGACGGAAACTACAATGAGCAGTTCTTC

d_gene: .
j_gene: TRBJ2-3
abundance: .
v_gene: TRBV9
CDR3aa: CASSVAPGGSSTDTQYF
CDR3nt: TGTGCCAGCAGCGTAGCCCCTGGGGGATCTAGCACAGATACGCAGTATTTT

d_gene: .
j_gene: TRBJ1-2
abundance: once
v_gene: TRBV9
CDR3aa: CASSVGGQGIYGYTF
CDR3nt: TGTGCCAGCAGCGTAGGGGGTCAGGGAATCTATGGCTACACCTTC

d_gene: TRBD1
j_gene: TRBJ2-7
abundance: .
v_gene: TRBV7-9
CDR3aa: CASSLTGDLYEQYF
CDR3nt: TGTGCCAGCAGCTTGACAGGGGACCTCTACGAGCAGTACTTC

d_gene: .
j_gene: TRBJ1-6
abundance: .
v_gene: TRBV5-1
CDR3aa: CASSDYGTRYGLAALHF
CDR3nt: TGCGCCAGCAGCGACTACGGGACAAGGTACGGCCTGGCGGCCCTCCACTTT

d_gene: .
j_gene: TRBJ1-2
abundance: .
v_gene: TRBV18
CDR3aa: CASSPPAGEVFNGYTF
CDR3nt: TGTGCCAGCTCACCACCTGCCGGCGAGGTTTTCAATGGCTACACCTTC

d_gene: TRBD2
j_gene: TRBJ2-7
abundance: .
v_gene: TRBV19
CDR3aa: CASKTDTGLAAAQVYEQYF
CDR3nt: TGTGCCAGTAAAACGGACACGGGACTAGCAGCCGCCCAAGTCTACGAGCAGTACTTC

d_gene: .
j_gene: TRBJ2-2
abundance: .
v_gene: TRBV6-8
CDR3aa: CASSYSGTNTGELFF
CDR3nt: TGTGCCAGCAGTTACTCTGGGACAAACACCGGGGAGCTGTTTTTT

d_gene: TRBD1
j_gene: TRBJ1-4
abundance: .
v_gene: TRBV19
CDR3aa: CASSITGQPRKLFF
CDR3nt: TGTGCCAGTAGTATAACGGGACAGCCCCGAAAACTGTTTTTT

d_gene: .
j_gene: TRBJ2-5
abundance: .
v_gene: TRBV5-1
CDR3aa: CASSFLPGEQTQYF
CDR3nt: TGCGCCAGCAGCTTCCTTCCAGGAGAGCAGACCCAGTACTTC

d_gene: TRBD2
j_gene: TRBJ2-7
abundance: .
v_gene: TRBV4-2
CDR3aa: CASSQGYLAGGAQYEQYF
CDR3nt: TGTGCCAGCAGCCAAGGATACCTAGCGGGGGGGGCCCAGTACGAGCAGTACTTC

d_gene: TRBD1
j_gene: TRBJ2-5
abundance: .
v_gene: TRBV2
CDR3aa: CASIKTGTEQETQYF
CDR3nt: TGTGCCAGCATTAAGACCGGGACAGAACAAGAGACCCAGTACTTC

d_gene: TRBD2
j_gene: TRBJ2-1
abundance: .
v_gene: TRBV4-1
CDR3aa: CASSQDVGGGLNEQFF
CDR3nt: TGCGCCAGCAGCCAAGATGTGGGCGGGGGGCTAAATGAGCAGTTCTTC